This T cell receptor (beta chain) was obtained from a study of response to subunit inactivated influenza vaccine. This clonotype was recorded many times. The CDR3 has 13 amino acids. CDR1 is MNHEY and CDR2 is SMNVEV in the germline V gene (reference sequence). V shed 0 bases and J shed 4 bases, with 7 bases lying between them. TCRdb re-called the RT-PCR reads with MiXCR, one entry per CDR3 protein. The sample has 150,000 to 200,000 distinct CDR3 sequences, 9.5% to 15% seen once. The sample also formed part of further work on T cells expressing NK-cell markers. That source notes: TCR beta libraries carry UMIs added by 5'RACE template switching. Obtained from sorted CD3+CD56+NKG2C+, CD3+CD56+NKG2C- and CD3+CD56-NKG2C+ T cells were the TCR beta repertoires. In a group of about six donors, dominant NKG2C+ clonotypes represented about 1.0-8% of CD8+ T cells. Questions lingered over whether expanded NKG2C+ T cell clones were HCMV-specific.

The source of this sequence is a man over 45 who received an inactivated influenza vaccine. The source material was CD8+ T cells sorted from PBMCs, sampled approximately 13 days after vaccination. The rearrangement joins TRBV27 to TRBJ2-7, with D hard to call. This chain's CDR3 is CASSLSRSYEQYF. Here the CDR3 DNA reads TGTGCCAGCAGTTTATCGCGGTCTTACGAGCAGTACTTC.